This paragraph covers one TCR beta chain sequence. Its antigen is unidentified. This record belongs to a study of cytomegalovirus exposure and HLA in healthy donors. Turning to the study itself: Among fewer than 500 genotyped donors, 80% to 90% fell in the Caucasian-associated ancestry cluster. Regarding the study as a whole: Rare TCR sequences predominated, though certain public TCRs were found in many donors.

The germline gives CDR1 SGDLS, CDR2 YYNGEE. V shed 2 bases and J shed 0 bases, with 9 bases lying between them. The CDR3 spans 14 residues. PCR involved 60 Vbeta and 13 Jbeta primers. Under the authors' procedure: About 12 million of tens of millions of unique TCR beta chains were shared, per a later count. The data were produced by immunoSEQ multiplex PCR, yet TCRdb's version contains in-frame clones alone and is incomplete. V, J and clone size derive from that table, while D and trimming were established from the DNA sequence. The repertoire holds some 110,000 clones, 65% to 80% seen once, with over 10% in the top ten.

The rearrangement links TRBV9 to TRBJ2-7; D unclear. The receptor was isolated from a woman aged 55-75 years in good health and CMV-seropositive. Sequencing was carried out using PBMCs. CDR3 sequence reads: CASSVWPNSYEQYF. The CDR3 coding sequence is TGTGCCAGCAGCGTCTGGCCGAACTCCTACGAGCAGTACTTC.